This entry lists 8 T cell receptor beta chains sequenced from one sample in a study of blood T cell repertoires in COVID-19. Profiling relied on immunoSEQ multiplex PCR, and the TCRdb table lists in-frame clones only, not all of them. This table has more than 350,000 clones, approximately 90% appearing once. Sequencing used PBMCs or T cells enriched from blood (not recorded which). The receptors shown here come from a man aged 18 to 29 who had recovered from COVID-19.

Only one count was recorded for this clone. The chain carries TRBV7-9 and TRBJ2-1; D perhaps matches TRBD2 (5 bases). The V and J ends lost 8 bases and 6 bases respectively, with 11 bases between them. CDR1 and CDR2 from the germline V gene are SEHNR and FQNEAQ (reference sequence). This CDR3 is 12 amino acids long. The CDR3 here is CASPTGINEQFF. The CDR3 DNA reads TGTGCCAGCCCCACCGGGATCAATGAGCAGTTCTTC.

The chain combines TRBV27 with TRBJ1-3, with D possibly TRBD1 on 6 matching bases. CDR1 MNHEY and CDR2 SMNVEV come from the germline V gene (reference sequence). V lost 6 bases and J 2 bases, leaving 8 bases between the germline ends. This CDR3 comprises 13 residues. The CDR3, as DNA: TGTGCCAGCAGACGGGACACTGGAAACACCATATATTTT. Protein: CASRRDTGNTIYF.

V is TRBV7-2 and J is TRBJ1-4, with TRBD1 matching 7 bases. The V gene's germline CDR1 is SGHTA and CDR2 FQGNSA. V dropped 5 bases and J dropped 7; count of bases not matched to a gene: 10. The CDR3 runs to 15 residues. DNA of the CDR3: TGTGCCAGCAGCCCTGGGTCGACAGGGCCTGAAAAACTGTTTTTT. It specifies CASSPGSTGPEKLFF. Supplemented by reference TRBV7-2 and TRBJ1-4, the full variable domain reads GAGVSQSPSNKVTEKGKDVELRCDPISGHTALYWYRQSLGQGLEFLIYFQGNSAPDKSGLPSDRFSAERTGGSVSTLTIQRTQQEDSAVYLCASSPGSTGPEKLFFGSGTQLSVL.

This clone came up a few times. The chain employs TRBV27 and TRBJ1-1; TRBD1 is a possible D gene (5 bases). Trimming cost V 5 bases and J 0 bases, with 19 bases left between them. Germline V gene sequence: CDR1 MNHEY, CDR2 SMNVEV (reference sequence). CDR3 length equals 17 residues. CDR3 sequence: CASSRGELGYMNTEAFF. In DNA, the CDR3 is TGTGCCAGCAGTCGGGGGGAATTAGGGTACATGAACACTGAAGCTTTCTTT.

The chain links TRBV28 to TRBJ1-2; TRBD1 aligns across 10 bases. The CDR3 has 14 amino acids. Germline lookup yields CDR1 MDHEN and CDR2 SYDVKM. The V and J ends lost 5 bases and 5 bases, in that order; junction bases with no gene match: 5. The CDR3 sequence is CASSTRQGAYGYTF. CDR3 DNA sequence: TGTGCCAGCAGTACACGACAGGGGGCGTATGGCTACACCTTC.

The V call is TRBV5-4, the J call TRBJ2-3, with TRBD1 matching over 10 bases. Germline V gives CDR1 SGHNT, CDR2 YYREEE (reference sequence). After removal of 7 bases from V and 5 bases from J, the junction contained 10 bases not matched to a gene. The CDR3 has 15 residues. The CDR3 sequence is CASGRQGAVGDTQYF. The CDR3 nucleotides are TGTGCCAGCGGGAGACAGGGGGCGGTGGGAGATACGCAGTATTTT.

The rearrangement uses TRBV28 and TRBJ1-3; a possible D gene is TRBD1 (6 bases). Germline assignment: CDR1 MDHEN and CDR2 SYDVKM. This CDR3 spans 16 amino acids. V was cut by 6 bases and J by 4 bases, with 19 bases left in between. The CDR3 DNA sequence: TGTGCCAGCAGCCAGAACAGGGAATCTGTCGGAAACACCATATATTTT. It translates to CASSQNRESVGNTIYF.

This chain joins TRBV2 and TRBJ2-2; D is unresolved. The CDR3 consists of 14 residues. Trimming removed 6 bases at V and 1 base at J, with 9 bases between. Germline loops: CDR1 SNHLY, CDR2 FYNNEI. The CDR3 DNA reads as TGTGCCAGCAGCCCGAACAGGAACACCGGGGAGCTGTTTTTT. Protein sequence: CASSPNRNTGELFF.